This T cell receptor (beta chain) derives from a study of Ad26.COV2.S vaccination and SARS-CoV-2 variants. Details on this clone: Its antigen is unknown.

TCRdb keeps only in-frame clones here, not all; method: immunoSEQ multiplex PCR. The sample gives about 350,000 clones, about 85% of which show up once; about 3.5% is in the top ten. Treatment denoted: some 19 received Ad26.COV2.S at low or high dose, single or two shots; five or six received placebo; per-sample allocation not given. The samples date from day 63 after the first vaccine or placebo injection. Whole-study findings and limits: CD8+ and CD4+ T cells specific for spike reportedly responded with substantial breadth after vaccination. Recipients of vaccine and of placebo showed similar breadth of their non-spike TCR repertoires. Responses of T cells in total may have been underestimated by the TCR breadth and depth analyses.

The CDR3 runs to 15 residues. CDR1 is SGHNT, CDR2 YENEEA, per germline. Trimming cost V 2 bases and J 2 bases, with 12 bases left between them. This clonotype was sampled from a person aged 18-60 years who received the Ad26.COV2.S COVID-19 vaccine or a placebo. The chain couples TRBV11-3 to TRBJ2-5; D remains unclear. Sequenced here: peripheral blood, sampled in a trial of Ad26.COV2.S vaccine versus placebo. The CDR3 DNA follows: TGTGCCAGCAGCTTATCCAGGTCCTCTCAAGAGACCCAGTACTTC. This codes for CASSLSRSSQETQYF.